These 20 T cell receptor beta chains share one sample of origin, sequenced in a study of control samples from healthy donors and cancer patients. The data were produced by immunoSEQ multiplex PCR, yet TCRdb's version contains in-frame clones alone and is incomplete. The sample contains about 12,000 clones, approximately 94% of which appear only once. The sample taken for sequencing was PBMCs. The source is a man between 70 and 80 years old with head and neck cancer.

This chain links TRBV7-2 with TRBJ1-5; TRBD1 might be the D (6 bases). Looked up from germline, CDR1 is SGHTA and CDR2 is FQGNSA. The CDR3 sequence is 15 residues long. Trimming left V 5 bases short and J 3 bases short, with 14 bases between. Here the CDR3 DNA reads TGTGCCAGCAGCCCCGGGACAAGGATCAATCAGCCCCAGCATTTT. This gives the protein CASSPGTRINQPQHF.

The chain uses TRBV7-3 and TRBJ2-1; 14 positions agree with TRBD2. The length of the CDR3 is 16 residues. Germline V CDR1 and CDR2: SGHTA, FQGTGA. The trim removed 2 bases at V and 10 bases at J, leaving 7 bases unmatched. As DNA, the CDR3 is TGTGCCAGCAGCTTAGGGGGACTAGCGGGAGCTCGAGAGCAGTTCTTC. Translated, it gives CASSLGGLAGAREQFF.

The chain links TRBV23-1 to TRBJ2-5; 8 positions match TRBD1. TRBV23-1 is recorded as an ORF, its role being uncertain. With 5 bases clipped from V and 3 bases from J, the junction kept 17 bases outside the gene matches. This CDR3 spans 18 amino acids. CDR3 in amino acids: CASSYQDREYTTKETQYF. CDR3 coding DNA: TGCGCCAGCAGTTACCAGGACAGGGAATATACTACCAAAGAGACCCAGTACTTC.

This sequence joins TRBV30 and TRBJ1-3; D unclear. Germline V gene sequence: CDR1 GTSNPN, CDR2 SVGIG (reference sequence). V lost 0 bases, J lost 11 bases, and 20 bases lay in between. This CDR3 is built from 15 residues. Written as DNA, the CDR3 is TGTGCCTGGAGTGTACGTCGACGTCAAGCCGGGTCCATATATTTT. Its translation is CAWSVRRRQAGSIYF.

This clone was seen once. The chain joins TRBV7-8 to TRBJ2-5, with D maybe TRBD1 (5 bases). This CDR3 has 16 amino acids. Germline loops: CDR1 SGHVS, CDR2 FQNEAQ. Trimming took 5 bases from V and 4 from J, leaving 20 bases between them. The CDR3 region is CASSKSNSDRGETQYF. CDR3 nucleotide sequence: TGTGCCAGCAGCAAAAGTAACTCCGACAGAGGAGAGACCCAGTACTTC.

The J gene is TRBJ2-5, the V gene TRBV5-1, with D possibly being TRBD2 (6 bases). CDR3 size: 15 residues. V gave up 0 bases and J gave up 5 bases, with 14 bases separating them. Germline CDR1 and CDR2: SGHRS and YFSETQ. In DNA form, the CDR3 reads TGCGCCAGCAGCTTGGGGCTAGCGAATCGCGAGACCCAGTACTTC. The encoded protein is CASSLGLANRETQYF. Complete variable domain (other parts from reference TRBV5-1 and TRBJ2-5): KAGVTQTPRYLIKTRGQQVTLSCSPISGHRSVSWYQQTPGQGLQFLFEYFSETQRNKGNFPGRFSGRQFSNSRSEMNVSTLELGDSALYLCASSLGLANRETQYFGPGTRLLVL.

The chain links TRBV5-1 to TRBJ2-2; D remains unclear. The V end lost 2 bases, the J end lost 0 bases, and 5 bases lay between the germline ends. The length of the CDR3 is 14 residues. Germline V gene sequence: CDR1 SGHRS, CDR2 YFSETQ. The CDR3: CASSLPTNTGELFF. For the CDR3, the DNA is TGCGCCAGCAGCTTACCAACGAACACCGGGGAGCTGTTTTTT.

The V call is TRBV7-9, the J call TRBJ2-1; D possibly corresponds to TRBD2 (6 bases). V lost 5 bases and J 0 bases, leaving 11 bases between the germline ends. CDR1 and CDR2 (germline): SEHNR, FQNEAQ (reference sequence). There are 15 residues in the CDR3. Here the CDR3 DNA reads TGTGCCAGCAGCGTTGCGGGGTACTCCTACAATGAGCAGTTCTTC. It is translated as CASSVAGYSYNEQFF.

CDR3 sequence: CASSLGSGVNTGELFF. The CDR3 DNA reads TGTGCCAGCAGCTTAGGGTCAGGGGTGAACACCGGGGAGCTGTTTTTT. The chain employs TRBV11-3 and TRBJ2-2, with TRBD1 as a possible D gene (6 bases). This CDR3 has 16 amino acids. Germline assignment: CDR1 SGHNT and CDR2 YENEEA. Deletions cut 1 base from V and 1 base from J, with 10 bases between.

DNA of the CDR3: TGCAGCGTTGAAGATCCTGGTGAGCAGTTCTTC. Protein sequence: CSVEDPGEQFF. This chain joins TRBV29-1 and TRBJ2-1; D not certain. Germline lookup yields CDR1 SQVTM and CDR2 ANQGSEA. V lost 0 bases and J lost 9, with 6 bases in between. There are 11 residues in the CDR3.

V and J are TRBV5-5 and TRBJ1-4; TRBD1 might be the D (5 bases). This CDR3 region has 15 residues. V lost 0 bases and J lost 8, with 14 bases in between. The V gene's germline CDR1 is SGHKS and CDR2 YYEKEE (reference sequence). The CDR3 reads CASSLGGRASEKLFF. The CDR3 DNA follows: TGTGCCAGCAGCTTGGGGGGCAGGGCGTCGGAAAAACTGTTTTTT.

This chain uses TRBV7-9 with TRBJ2-5; D is possibly TRBD2 (5 bases). V was cut by 2 bases and J by 5 bases, with 9 bases left in between. Germline values: CDR1 SEHNR, CDR2 FQNEAQ (reference sequence). The CDR3 consists of 13 residues. The CDR3 DNA is TGTGCCAGCAGCTTAACTCCGGGGGAGACCCAGTACTTC. This codes for CASSLTPGETQYF.

The CDR3 region is CASSKEQGEDEQYF. The CDR3 nucleotides are TGTGCCAGCAGCAAAGAGCAGGGTGAGGACGAGCAGTACTTC. The gene calls are TRBV21-1 and TRBJ2-7; the table assigns TRBD1, which was not confirmed against the DNA. TRBV21-1 is shown as a pseudogene. The CDR3 runs 14 residues.

With respect to this clone: At one end the junction does not follow the germline gene, possibly because of a read error. The chain combines TRBV6-6 with TRBJ2-7, with a tentative D call TRBD1 (6 bases). CDR3 size: 13 residues. Germline V gene lookup returns CDR1 MNHNY and CDR2 SVGAGI (reference sequence). CDR3 bases: TGTGCCGGCAGTCCAGGGGTTCCCTACGAGCAGTACTTC. Protein sequence: CAGSPGVPYEQYF.

With regard to this clone: At one boundary the junction diverges from the germline segment, which might be a read error. This chain links TRBV7-9 with TRBJ2-5; 12 bases agree with TRBD2. Germline-derived CDR1 and CDR2 are SEHNR and FQNEAQ (reference sequence). There are 15 residues in the CDR3. Written as DNA, the CDR3 is TGTGCCAGCAGTTTAGGACTAGCGGGGAGGGAGACCCAGTACTTC. This sequence encodes CASSLGLAGRETQYF.

V gene TRBV5-1 combines with J gene TRBJ1-6, with 7 nucleotides matching TRBD1. The CDR3 sequence is 16 residues long. The V segment lost 0 bases and the J segment 7 bases; nucleotides outside the gene matches: 7. The germline V gene has CDR1 SGHRS and CDR2 YFSETQ. The CDR3 sequence: CASSLETGLSNSPLHF. DNA for the CDR3: TGCGCCAGCAGCTTGGAGACAGGGCTAAGCAATTCACCCCTCCACTTT.

The chain links TRBV7-3 to TRBJ2-7, with a possible D match to TRBD1 (5 bases). The CDR3 has 13 amino acids. V was cut by 5 bases and J by 4 bases, with 12 bases left in between. Germline V gene sequence: CDR1 SGHTA, CDR2 FQGTGA. CDR3 bases: TGTGCCAGCAGCCCCGGACATCCTTACGAGCAGTACTTC. Residues: CASSPGHPYEQYF. The variable domain in full, with the rest retrieved from reference TRBV7-3 and TRBJ2-7, is GAGVSQTPSNKVTEKGKYVELRCDPISGHTALYWYRQSLGQGPEFLIYFQGTGAADDSGLPNDRFFAVRPEGSVSTLKIQRTERGDSAVYLCASSPGHPYEQYFGPGTRLTVT.

V gene TRBV7-2 combines with J gene TRBJ2-2, with 12 bases that match TRBD2. CDR1 SGHTA and CDR2 FQGNSA come from the germline V gene. This CDR3 has 16 residues. With V trimmed by 4 bases and J by 4 bases, 4 bases remained unmatched. The CDR3 DNA is TGTGCCAGCAGCTCAAGACTAGCGGGGGCCACCGGGGAGCTGTTTTTT. Protein product: CASSSRLAGATGELFF.

The rearrangement links TRBV11-2 to TRBJ1-2, with TRBD1 matching 9 bases. Germline CDR1 and CDR2: SGHAT and FQNNGV. The J segment lost 3 bases and the V segment lost 1 base, leaving 3 bases of the junction unmatched. The CDR3 totals 15 residues. CDR3 DNA: TGTGCCAGCAGCTTAGGGGACAGGGCCTACTATGGCTACACCTTC. Its protein is CASSLGDRAYYGYTF.

The V call is TRBV27, the J call TRBJ1-1; D is undetermined. This CDR3 has 8 residues. Per germline, CDR1 MNHEY and CDR2 SMNVEV (reference sequence). V gave up 5 bases and J gave up 12 bases, with 4 bases separating them. DNA of the CDR3: TGTGCCAGCAGTCCTTCTTTCTTT. Its translation: CASSPSFF.